The source of this T cell receptor beta chain is a study of shared clonotypes between healthy human individuals. This CDR3 comprises 11 residues. In germline, CDR1 is SQVTM, CDR2 ANQGSEA. V was trimmed by 2 bases and J by 10 bases, leaving 8 bases between them. Assay used: immunoSEQ multiplex PCR; TCRdb lists only in-frame clones, some missing. This sample has some 1,100,000 clones; about 80% occur once, and the top ten carry under 0.6%. This sequence joins TRBV29-1 and TRBJ1-4; no reliable D call. The sequence came from a man younger than 30 in good health. Some clones in this sample may be carry-over from other donors' samples. Specimen: memory CD4+ T cells from PBMCs. Stated subset: CD45RA-negative fraction. The CDR3: CSVEWGRKLFF. The CDR3, as DNA: TGCAGCGTTGAATGGGGTCGAAAACTGTTTTTT.